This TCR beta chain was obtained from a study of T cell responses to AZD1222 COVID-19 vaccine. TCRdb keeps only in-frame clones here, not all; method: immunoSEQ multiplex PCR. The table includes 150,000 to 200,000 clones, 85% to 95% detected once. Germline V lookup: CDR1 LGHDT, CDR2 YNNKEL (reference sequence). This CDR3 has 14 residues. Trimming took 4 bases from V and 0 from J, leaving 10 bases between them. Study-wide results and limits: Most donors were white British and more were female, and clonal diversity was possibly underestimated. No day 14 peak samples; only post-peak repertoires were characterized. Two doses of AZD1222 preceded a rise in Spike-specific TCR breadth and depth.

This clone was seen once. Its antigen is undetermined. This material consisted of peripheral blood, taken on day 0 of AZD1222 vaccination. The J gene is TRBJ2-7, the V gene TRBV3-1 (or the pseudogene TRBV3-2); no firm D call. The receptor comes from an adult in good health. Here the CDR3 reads CASSLAASSYEQYF. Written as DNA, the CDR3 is TGTGCCAGCAGCCTGGCAGCGTCCTCCTACGAGCAGTACTTC.